The source of this T cell receptor (beta chain) is a study of tumor and adjacent non-tumor tissue in lung cancer. Study-level information: Aged about 30 to 85 years, patients included roughly eleven men and a few women with stage I to III disease.

General study findings and limits: Higher tumor TCR diversity was associated with shorter survival. Compared with tumor, normal lung showed significantly lower TCR diversity.

TCRbeta libraries were built with three rounds of nested PCR, modified from ARM-PCR. TCRdb re-analysed the multiplex PCR reads in MiXCR, keeping a single row per CDR3 protein. The top ten hold under 40% of the sample, which has over 80,000 distinct CDR3 sequences, about 80% seen once. No cell sorting was done before RNA was extracted from the tissue. Distant lung tissue was collected more than 3 cm away from the tumor edge. Including both end residues, the CDR3 is 15 amino acids long. Germline values: CDR1 SGHAT, CDR2 FQNNGV. Concerning this clonotype itself: Its antigen is not identified. This CDR3 is missing its conserved last phenylalanine or tryptophan, likely due to a read error. The DNA is left out, because the CDR3 cannot be placed on it with certainty; the CDR3 is given as TCRdb lists it.

The chain has TRBV11-2 and TRBJ2-7. The receptor comes from a man between 60 and 75 years old with small cell lung cancer. Sequencing input: distant non-tumor lung tissue. This CDR3 is CASSLASSDSYERYL.